The 26 T cell receptor beta chains in this list originate from one sample, sequenced in a study of cytomegalovirus exposure and HLA in healthy donors. The PCR made use of 60 Vbeta and 13 Jbeta primers. The protocol was immunoSEQ multiplex PCR, while the TCRdb copy is restricted to in-frame clones and leaves out a portion. The table lists under 200,000 clones, 60% to 85% of them singletons. Specimen: PBMCs. Receptor source: a woman between 50 and 59 years old in good health and CMV-seropositive.

The genes are TRBV14 and TRBJ1-1, with D possibly being TRBD1 (6 bases). This CDR3 has 16 residues. Deletions cut 0 bases from V and 5 bases from J, with 16 bases between. Germline CDR1 SGHDN, CDR2 FVKESK. The CDR3 region is CASSQDRGQRLTEAFF. CDR3 in DNA: TGTGCCAGCAGCCAAGACAGGGGTCAGAGGCTTACTGAAGCTTTCTTT.

The rearrangement uses TRBV5-5 and TRBJ1-6; TRBD1 is a possible D gene (6 bases). V was trimmed by 4 bases and J by 5 bases, leaving 16 bases between them. Germline assignment: CDR1 SGHKS and CDR2 YYEKEE (reference sequence). CDR3 length: 16 amino acids. The CDR3 here is CASSLFVGGDNSPLHF. The CDR3 DNA sequence: TGTGCCAGCAGCCTCTTTGTAGGGGGAGATAATTCACCCCTCCACTTT. Combining the CDR3 with reference TRBV5-5 and TRBJ1-6 gives the whole variable domain DAGVTQSPTHLIKTRGQQVTLRCSPISGHKSVSWYQQVLGQGPQFIFQYYEKEERGRGNFPDRFSARQFPNYSSELNVNALLLGDSALYLCASSLFVGGDNSPLHFGNGTRLTVT.

This chain uses TRBV11-2 with TRBJ1-1; 9 bases align to TRBD1. From germline, CDR1 is SGHAT and CDR2 FQNNGV. The CDR3 extends over 12 amino acids. V dropped 3 bases and J dropped 11; count of bases not matched to a gene: 4. CDR3 sequence: CASSFRDRVAFF. As DNA, the CDR3 is TGTGCCAGCAGCTTCCGGGACAGGGTGGCTTTCTTT.

This clone was seen a few times. The chain employs TRBV15 and TRBJ2-2, with D possibly matching TRBD1 (6 bases). V was shortened by 5 bases and J by 8 bases, with 18 bases between the two germline ends. The CDR3 has 15 amino acids. Per the germline V gene, CDR1 is LNHNV and CDR2 is YYDKDF (reference sequence). The CDR3 reads CATSGVLNRAGELFF. CDR3 nucleotide sequence: TGTGCCACCAGCGGAGTATTGAACAGGGCAGGGGAGCTGTTTTTT.

The chain is built from TRBV14 and TRBJ1-2, with 8 bases lining up with TRBD1. The ends lost 0 bases at V and 4 bases at J; junction bases unmatched: 10. CDR3 length: 17 amino acids. CDR1 and CDR2 from the germline V gene are SGHDN and FVKESK. The CDR3 here is CASSQDQGAEDLYGYTF. The CDR3 region has the DNA TGTGCCAGCAGCCAAGATCAGGGGGCCGAGGACCTCTATGGCTACACCTTC.

This chain links TRBV5-4 with TRBJ2-5; possible D gene TRBD1, 6 bases. With the DNA end fitting TRBJ2-7 better, the J assignment may be wrong. CDR3 size: 11 residues. Germline V gene sequence: CDR1 SGHNT, CDR2 YYREEE (reference sequence). CDR3 nucleotides: TGTGCCAGTGGTCAGGGGAGCGAGCAGTACTTC. This encodes CASGQGSEQYF.

The table lists this clone with a count of one. The chain has TRBV9 and TRBJ1-2; 8 nucleotides align to TRBD1. V lost 4 bases, J lost 7 bases, and 15 bases stayed unmatched. The germline V gene encodes CDR1 SGDLS and CDR2 YYNGEE. CDR3 length: 16 amino acids. The CDR3 DNA sequence: TGTGCCAGCAGCATTACTCCGGGACAGGTTATGGCTGGCTACACCTTC. As protein: CASSITPGQVMAGYTF. Variable domain in full (rest from reference TRBV9 and TRBJ1-2): DSGVTQTPKHLITATGQRVTLRCSPRSGDLSVYWYQQSLDQGLQFLIQYYNGEERAKGNILERFSAQQFPDLHSELNLSSLELGDSALYFCASSITPGQVMAGYTFGSGTRLTVV.

This clone was detected once. The chain combines TRBV9 with TRBJ2-2, with D uncertain. Germline V gene lookup returns CDR1 SGDLS and CDR2 YYNGEE. V lost 4 bases and J lost 8, with 9 bases in between. CDR3 size: 12 residues. CDR3 DNA sequence: TGTGCCAGCAGCCCTACCGTAGGGGAGCTGTTTTTT. Its translation: CASSPTVGELFF.

The V gene is TRBV10-2, the J gene TRBJ2-3; D might be TRBD2 (5 bases). Germline V gene sequence: CDR1 WSHSY, CDR2 SAAADI. Trimming removed 0 bases from V and 2 bases from J, with 18 bases in between. This CDR3 region has 18 residues. CDR3 amino acids: CASSESNGRSTDTDTQYF. The CDR3 DNA reads as TGCGCCAGCAGTGAGTCGAATGGGAGATCCACAGACACAGATACGCAGTATTTT.

About this clone itself: An end of the junction differs from the germline gene, which may be a read error. The V and J genes are TRBV28 and TRBJ2-6; TRBD1 is a possible D gene (5 bases). Germline V gene lookup returns CDR1 MDHEN and CDR2 SYDVKM. The CDR3 totals 15 residues. This CDR3 is CASSLIQSGANGLTF. The CDR3 DNA reads TGTGCCAGCAGTTTAATACAGTCTGGGGCCAACGGCCTGACTTTC.

This chain connects TRBV11-3 to TRBJ2-7, with a tentative D call TRBD2 (5 bases). Germline V gene sequence: CDR1 SGHNT, CDR2 YENEEA. CDR3 length equals 17 residues. V lost 5 bases to trimming and J lost 3 bases, with 23 bases between them. CDR3 nucleotide sequence: TGTGCCAGCAGCCCCCATCCAATCGGGGTTACGGTCTACGAGCAGTACTTC. It is translated as CASSPHPIGVTVYEQYF.

This chain connects TRBV7-6 to TRBJ2-7; a possible D gene is TRBD1 (6 bases). V dropped 10 bases and J dropped 3 bases, with 22 bases sitting between them. The CDR3 spans 15 residues. From germline, CDR1 is SGHVS and CDR2 FNYEAQ. The CDR3 nucleotides read TGTGCCACCGCCCCTCTGGACAGCCCCTTCTACGAGCAGTACTTC. Translation gives CATAPLDSPFYEQYF.

This chain joins TRBV7-2 and TRBJ2-5, with 8 bases matching TRBD1. CDR1 SGHTA and CDR2 FQGNSA come from the germline V gene. Unmatched junction bases numbered 4, after V lost 0 bases and J lost 1 base. The CDR3 has 16 amino acids. Here the CDR3 reads CASSLAVGTGQETQYF. The CDR3 DNA reads TGTGCCAGCAGCTTAGCGGTCGGGACAGGCCAAGAGACCCAGTACTTC.

This clone showed up just a few times. This chain uses TRBV6-1 with TRBJ1-5, with a weak D call TRBD1 (5 bases). Germline CDR1 reads MNHNS; CDR2 reads SASEGT. The CDR3 has 15 amino acids. V was trimmed by 4 bases and J by 1 base, leaving 11 bases between them. CDR3 in amino acids: CASSVQGRSNQPQHF. The CDR3 DNA follows: TGTGCCAGCAGTGTTCAGGGCAGGAGCAATCAGCCCCAGCATTTT.

The V gene is TRBV28, the J gene TRBJ1-5; D possibly corresponds to TRBD1 (5 bases). Trimming removed 4 bases at V and 0 bases at J, with 13 bases between. CDR1 is MDHEN, CDR2 SYDVKM, per germline. The CDR3 consists of 16 residues. DNA of the CDR3: TGTGCCAGCAGTTCCCTGGAGGGGTATAGCAATCAGCCCCAGCATTTT. Protein product: CASSSLEGYSNQPQHF.

The chain joins TRBV9 to TRBJ2-3; the D gene is possibly TRBD2 (6 bases). The CDR3 consists of 15 residues. Trimming pared 0 bases from V and 1 base from J, leaving 9 bases between. CDR1 and CDR2 (germline): SGDLS, YYNGEE. The CDR3 spells CASSVVAERTDTQYF. The DNA for the CDR3 is TGTGCCAGCAGCGTAGTAGCGGAACGCACAGATACGCAGTATTTT.

The chain is built from TRBV2 and TRBJ2-2, with a tentative D call TRBD1 (6 bases). V shed 5 bases and J shed 1 base, with 8 bases lying between them. This CDR3 is 14 amino acids long. The germline gives CDR1 SNHLY, CDR2 FYNNEI. The CDR3 bases are TGTGCCAGCAGTTTACAGGGGAACACCGGGGAGCTGTTTTTT. Its protein is CASSLQGNTGELFF.

The rearrangement joins TRBV7-2 to TRBJ2-7; the match to TRBD1 covers 11 bases. The CDR3 contains 16 residues. V was pared by 1 base and J by 2 bases, with 4 bases of the junction left unmatched. Germline CDR1 SGHTA, CDR2 FQGNSA. This CDR3 reads CASSLGGDRGTYEQYF. DNA of the CDR3: TGTGCCAGCAGCTTAGGGGGGGACAGGGGGACCTACGAGCAGTACTTC.

The genes are TRBV18 and TRBJ1-2; D is possibly TRBD1 (6 bases). The CDR3 is 15 amino acids. Germline CDR1 reads KGHSH; CDR2 reads LQKENI. Trimming pared 3 bases from V and 0 bases from J, leaving 11 bases between. The CDR3 DNA follows: TGTGCCAGCTCACCGCCGGGACAAGCTAACTATGGCTACACCTTC. Protein: CASSPPGQANYGYTF.

The genes are TRBV9 and TRBJ2-3; tentatively, D is TRBD1 (5 bases). The germline CDR1 and CDR2 sequences are SGDLS and YYNGEE. Trimming removed 3 bases at V and 6 bases at J, with 8 bases between. The CDR3 sequence is 12 residues long. The DNA for the CDR3 is TGTGCCAGCAGCGGCGCAGGGGATACGCAGTATTTT. Its translation: CASSGAGDTQYF.

V and J are TRBV5-1 and TRBJ2-5; D gene unclear. CDR3 size: 13 residues. CDR1 is SGHRS and CDR2 is YFSETQ in the germline V gene. V was clipped by 0 bases and J by 3 bases, with 6 bases between them. The CDR3 loop reads CASSLAREETQYF. The DNA for the CDR3 is TGCGCCAGCAGCTTGGCGAGAGAAGAGACCCAGTACTTC.

The rearrangement links TRBV5-4 to TRBJ1-2; tentatively, D is TRBD1 (5 bases). CDR1 and CDR2 (germline): SGHNT, YYREEE (reference sequence). V lost 2 bases, J lost 6 bases, and 11 bases lay in between. CDR3 length: 13 amino acids. The CDR3 DNA reads as TGTGCCAGCAGCTTTACAGGTTCTGATGGCTACACCTTC. It yields the protein CASSFTGSDGYTF.

The chain combines TRBV23-1 with TRBJ2-5, with D possibly matching TRBD1 (5 bases). TRBV23-1 is an ORF; its function is uncertain. The V gene lost 7 bases and the J gene lost 1 base, with 16 bases spanning the gap. The CDR3 is 15 residues long. Here the CDR3 reads CASTPMTELQETQYF. CDR3 bases: TGCGCCAGCACTCCAATGACAGAACTCCAAGAGACCCAGTACTTC.

V usage is TRBV5-1 and J usage is TRBJ2-2; the D gene is possibly TRBD1 (6 bases). CDR3 length equals 15 residues. V lost 1 base to trimming and J lost 4 bases, with 11 bases between them. Germline loops: CDR1 SGHRS, CDR2 YFSETQ. This CDR3 reads CASSLTTGGTGELFF. The CDR3 coding sequence is TGCGCCAGCAGCTTGACGACAGGAGGCACCGGGGAGCTGTTTTTT.

This chain uses TRBV18 with TRBJ2-7; weak D call: TRBD1 (6 bases). V lost 3 bases and J lost 3, with 12 bases in between. This CDR3 has 14 amino acids. Germline CDR1 reads KGHSH; CDR2 reads LQKENI. As DNA, the CDR3 is TGTGCCAGCTCACCGCTCGGGACAAACTACGAGCAGTACTTC. Translation: CASSPLGTNYEQYF.

The gene calls are TRBV19 and TRBJ2-3; 8 nucleotides line up with TRBD1. This CDR3 has 14 residues. In germline, CDR1 is LNHDA, CDR2 SQIVND (reference sequence). V shed 6 bases, J shed 1 base, and the junction held 3 bases outside the gene matches. The CDR3 loop reads CASRSTGGTDTQYF. The DNA of the CDR3 is TGTGCCAGTAGGTCGACAGGGGGCACAGATACGCAGTATTTT.